These 20 T cell receptor beta chains were sequenced from one sample in a study of cytomegalovirus exposure and HLA in healthy donors (dated by TCRdb to 2015 to 2018). Library preparation used the immunoSEQ multiplex PCR assay. For the multiplex PCR, a mixture combining 60 forward primers for TCR Vbeta segments and 13 reverse primers for TCR Jbeta segments was used. As stored in TCRdb, this immuneACCESS dataset retains in-frame rearrangements with V and J assigned. A fraction of the clones does not appear; measured against another copy, unresolved V genes explain less than half of the discrepancy, and the remainder lacks a known reason. The sample includes about 93,000 clones, with around 77% observed a single time. The ten most abundant clones make up about 0.53% of the sample. The material sequenced was PBMCs. These receptors were obtained from a man aged 25-45 years in good health and CMV-seronegative.

The chain has TRBV6-1 and TRBJ1-2; D unresolved. V gave up 4 bases and J gave up 4 bases, with 16 bases separating them. The CDR3 has 15 amino acids. CDR1 is MNHNS and CDR2 is SASEGT in the germline V gene. This CDR3 is CASSVLAGIGYGYTF. The CDR3, as DNA: TGTGCCAGCAGTGTCCTCGCGGGAATAGGCTATGGCTACACCTTC.

This rearrangement joins TRBV19 to TRBJ1-5, with 8 positions matching TRBD1. The CDR3 is 16 amino acids. With V trimmed by 3 bases and J by 1 base, 5 bases remained unmatched. CDR1 is LNHDA and CDR2 is SQIVND in the germline V gene (reference sequence). The CDR3 region has the DNA TGTGCCAGTAGTATCGATCAGGGGGCGAGCAATCAGCCCCAGCATTTT. It encodes CASSIDQGASNQPQHF.

This chain uses TRBV7-9 with TRBJ2-3; 7 nucleotides match TRBD1. V lost 6 bases and J lost 2; bases outside the gene matches: 5. This CDR3 is built from 14 residues. Germline CDR1 is SEHNR and CDR2 is FQNEAQ (reference sequence). The CDR3 region has the DNA TGTGCCAGCAGTCGACAGGGCATCACAGATACGCAGTATTTT. Translation: CASSRQGITDTQYF.

The J gene is TRBJ2-2, the V gene TRBV7-8; a weak D match, TRBD1 (5 bases). The V and J ends lost 1 base and 7 bases respectively, with 10 bases between them. CDR3 size: 14 residues. CDR1 is SGHVS, CDR2 FQNEAQ, per germline. In nucleotides, the CDR3 is TGTGCCAGCAGCTTAGTACCCCAGGGCGGGGAGCTGTTTTTT. Translated: CASSLVPQGGELFF.

A few counts support this clone. This chain connects TRBV6-1 to TRBJ2-7; no reliable D call. This CDR3 spans 13 amino acids. The germline V and J ends were trimmed by 6 bases and 3 bases, with 12 bases remaining between them. Germline V gene data show CDR1 as MNHNS and CDR2 as SASEGT. The DNA of the CDR3 is TGTGCCAGCAGACCCGGGTTCTTCTACGAGCAGTACTTC. Amino acid sequence: CASRPGFFYEQYF.

This clone was counted only a few times. The chain is built from TRBV4-1 and TRBJ2-7; D not resolved. The CDR3 contains 13 residues. Germline CDR1 reads MGHRA; CDR2 reads YSYEKL. With 0 bases removed from V and 6 bases from J, the gap between germline ends came to 9 bases. The CDR3 DNA sequence: TGCGCCAGCAGCCAAGATAGGTGGGGCGAGCAGTACGTC. Protein sequence: CASSQDRWGEQYV.

J is TRBJ1-2 and V is TRBV5-1; D call uncertain. The germline V and J ends were trimmed by 6 bases and 6 bases, with 21 bases remaining between them. Germline-derived CDR1 and CDR2 are SGHRS and YFSETQ. The CDR3 is made up of 15 amino acids. The CDR3 DNA follows: TGCGCCAGCACCCCCGACCTAGGCAGAGTTAATGGCTACACCTTC. Amino acid sequence: CASTPDLGRVNGYTF.

This chain connects TRBV5-8 to TRBJ1-2, with D maybe TRBD1 (5 bases). CDR3 size: 12 residues. The V end lost 1 base, the J end lost 9 bases, and 10 bases lay between the germline ends. The germline V gene has CDR1 SGHTS and CDR2 YDEGEE. The CDR3 here is CASSLPRASYTF. Here the CDR3 DNA reads TGTGCCAGCAGCTTGCCCAGGGCGAGCTACACCTTC.

This clone was observed once. In DNA, the CDR3 is TGTGCCACTACCCGCGGGGCTTTCTACGAGCAGTACTTC. Its translation is CATTRGAFYEQYF. The rearrangement uses TRBV6-5 and TRBJ2-5, with D possibly being TRBD2 (6 bases). Gene TRBJ2-7 matches the end of the DNA better, so the J call may be wrong. This CDR3 is 13 amino acids long. CDR1 MNHEY and CDR2 SVGAGI come from the germline V gene.

The chain recombines TRBV2 with TRBJ1-1; 12 nucleotides line up with TRBD1. Trimming cost V 2 bases and J 3 bases; bases outside gene matches: 7. Germline CDR1 and CDR2: SNHLY and FYNNEI. The CDR3 loop spans 17 amino acids. The CDR3 spells CASSEPWDRGLYTEAFF. The CDR3 bases are TGTGCCAGCAGTGAACCTTGGGACAGGGGGCTTTACACTGAAGCTTTCTTT.

This chain connects TRBV9 to TRBJ2-7, with 8 bases matching TRBD2. With 3 bases clipped from V and 5 bases from J, the junction kept 10 bases outside the gene matches. The CDR3 has 15 amino acids. CDR1 and CDR2 from the germline V gene are SGDLS and YYNGEE. The CDR3 reads CASSAPGGGGHEQYF. For the CDR3, the DNA is TGTGCCAGCAGCGCTCCCGGGGGGGGAGGACACGAGCAGTACTTC.

The CDR3 bases are TGTGCCAGCAGCTCAGACAGGTTTAATTCACCCCTCCACTTT. Translating gives CASSSDRFNSPLHF. This rearrangement joins TRBV7-9 to TRBJ1-6, with D possibly TRBD1 on 6 matching bases. Germline V gene lookup returns CDR1 SEHNR and CDR2 FQNEAQ (reference sequence). Trimming pared 4 bases from V and 6 bases from J, leaving 10 bases between. The CDR3 contains 14 residues. Full variable domain (outside the CDR3, taken from reference TRBV7-9 and TRBJ1-6): DTGVSQNPRHKITKRGQNVTFRCDPISEHNRLYWYRQTLGQGPEFLTYFQNEAQLEKSRLLSDRFSAERPKGSFSTLEIQRTEQGDSAMYLCASSSDRFNSPLHFGNGTRLTVT.

A single count supports this clone. This chain connects TRBV7-3 to TRBJ2-1, with 9 bases matching TRBD1. Germline CDR1 SGHTA, CDR2 FQGTGA. Germline trimming cut 2 bases from V and 6 bases from J; bases unmatched to any gene: 5. CDR3 length: 15 amino acids. The CDR3, as DNA: TGTGCCAGCAGCTTACCAGGACAGGGGACCAATGAGCAGTTCTTC. Its protein is CASSLPGQGTNEQFF.

V is TRBV10-1 and J is TRBJ1-1; no clear D. The germline V and J ends were trimmed by 3 bases and 6 bases, with 11 bases remaining between them. CDR1 is WNHNN, CDR2 SYGVQD, per germline (reference sequence). The length of the CDR3 is 13 residues. The CDR3 DNA sequence: TGCGCCAGCAGTGATCTGTTGGGCTCTGAAGCTTTCTTT. The encoded protein is CASSDLLGSEAFF.

The genes are TRBV6-6 and TRBJ1-2, with D perhaps TRBD1 (5 bases). The CDR3 covers 14 residues. Deletions cut 4 bases from V and 5 bases from J, with 14 bases between. Per the germline V gene, CDR1 is MNHNY and CDR2 is SVGAGI (reference sequence). The CDR3 loop reads CASSSRVEGYGYTF. CDR3 coding DNA: TGTGCCAGCAGTTCCAGGGTAGAAGGGTATGGCTACACCTTC.

This chain links TRBV10-3 with TRBJ2-1, with a tentative D call TRBD1 (5 bases). CDR3 size: 15 residues. Trimming stripped 6 bases from V and 2 bases from J, with 14 bases between. Per the germline V gene, CDR1 is ENHRY and CDR2 is SYGVKD. CDR3 DNA: TGTGCCATCAGCCTACAGGTCCTTACCTACAATGAGCAGTTCTTC. Its protein product is CAISLQVLTYNEQFF.

The V and J genes are TRBV5-6 and TRBJ1-2; perhaps TRBD1 as D (5 bases). Germline V lookup: CDR1 SGHDT, CDR2 YYEEEE. The ends were cut back, 4 bases at V and 5 bases at J, with 27 bases in the middle. The length of the CDR3 is 18 residues. In DNA form, the CDR3 reads TGTGCCAGCAGCCTTGTGGGGGGAGGAAGGAATCCCCAATATGGCTACACCTTC. Its translation: CASSLVGGGRNPQYGYTF. Full variable domain (remainder filled in from reference TRBV5-6 and TRBJ1-2): DAGVTQSPTHLIKTRGQQVTLRCSPKSGHDTVSWYQQALGQGPQFIFQYYEEEERQRGNFPDRFSGHQFPNYSSELNVNALLLGDSALYLCASSLVGGGRNPQYGYTFGSGTRLTVV.

This clone was counted between two and nine times. The V gene is TRBV18, the J gene TRBJ1-1; a possible D gene is TRBD1 (6 bases). CDR3 size: 14 residues. Germline V gene data show CDR1 as KGHSH and CDR2 as LQKENI. V dropped 6 bases and J dropped 5 bases, with 16 bases sitting between them. This CDR3 reads CASSPGQLRTEAFF. The CDR3, as DNA: TGTGCCAGCTCCCCGGGACAATTAAGGACTGAAGCTTTCTTT.

Here the CDR3 reads CASSVRDRPQETQYF. CDR3 DNA sequence: TGTGCCAGCAGCGTCCGGGACAGACCCCAAGAGACCCAGTACTTC. The chain joins TRBV9 to TRBJ2-5; TRBD1 matches 7 bases. With 2 bases clipped from V and 1 base from J, the junction kept 5 bases outside the gene matches. The CDR3 is made up of 15 amino acids. Germline values: CDR1 SGDLS, CDR2 YYNGEE.

The rearrangement uses TRBV5-4 and TRBJ1-2; 9 bases map to TRBD1. V was pared by 5 bases and J by 8 bases, with 10 bases of the junction left unmatched. CDR1 and CDR2 (germline): SGHNT, YYREEE (reference sequence). The length of the CDR3 is 14 residues. This chain's CDR3 is CASRLDRGTVGYTF. The CDR3 coding sequence is TGTGCCAGCAGACTCGACAGGGGGACTGTGGGCTACACCTTC.